These 29 T cell receptor beta chains were all obtained from the same sample, sequenced in a study of cytomegalovirus exposure and HLA in healthy donors. Researchers ran the PCR with 60 Vbeta and 13 Jbeta primers. The protocol was immunoSEQ multiplex PCR, while the TCRdb copy is restricted to in-frame clones and leaves out a portion. The repertoire consists of 120,000 or so clones, with less than 90% occurring once and the leading ten covering 20%. The sample taken for sequencing was PBMCs. All receptors come from a man in his late teens or twenties in good health and CMV-seropositive.

The chain employs TRBV4-2 and TRBJ2-1, with 13 bases lining up with TRBD2. CDR3 length: 16 residues. Germline CDR1 reads LGHNA; CDR2 reads YNFKEQ. The ends lost 4 bases at V and 8 bases at J; junction bases unmatched: 8. CDR3 bases: TGTGCCAGCAGCCGAACCGGGACTAGCGGGGCGGATGAGCAGTTCTTC. Translated: CASSRTGTSGADEQFF.

The V and J genes are TRBV19 and TRBJ2-6; D call uncertain. Germline CDR1 reads LNHDA; CDR2 reads SQIVND (reference sequence). The CDR3 length is 15 residues. Trimming pared 6 bases from V and 4 bases from J, leaving 13 bases between. The CDR3, as DNA: TGTGCCAGTAGGGCCTCAGGTTCCGGGGCCAACGTCCTGACTTTC. Translation gives CASRASGSGANVLTF.

The chain uses TRBV6-1 and TRBJ1-1; perhaps TRBD1 as D (5 bases). The CDR3 length is 14 residues. The germline V and J ends were trimmed by 6 bases and 4 bases, with 15 bases remaining between them. Germline V gene lookup returns CDR1 MNHNS and CDR2 SASEGT. The CDR3 is CASSSIQGSTEAFF. The DNA for the CDR3 is TGTGCCAGCAGCTCTATCCAGGGTAGCACTGAAGCTTTCTTT.

V and J are TRBV13 and TRBJ1-2, with unresolved D. V was cut by 0 bases and J by 2 bases, with 10 bases left in between. The CDR3 length is 15 residues. The V gene's germline CDR1 is PRHDT and CDR2 FYEKMQ (reference sequence). The CDR3 protein is CASSLGRQANYGYTF. CDR3 in DNA: TGTGCCAGCAGCTTAGGCCGGCAGGCGAACTATGGCTACACCTTC.

V gene TRBV2 combines with J gene TRBJ2-1; D is perhaps TRBD2 (5 bases). The V end lost 11 bases, the J end lost 7 bases, and 9 bases lay between the germline ends. This CDR3 has 10 residues. Germline V gives CDR1 SNHLY, CDR2 FYNNEI. In DNA form, the CDR3 reads TGTGCCTGCTCGGGGAATGAGCAGTTCTTC. Translation gives CACSGNEQFF. Full variable domain (rest looked up from reference TRBV2 and TRBJ2-1): EPEVTQTPSHQVTQMGQEVILRCVPISNHLYFYWYRQILGQKVEFLVSFYNNEISEKSEIFDDQFSVERPDGSNFTLKIRSTKLEDSAMYFCACSGNEQFFGPGTRLTVL.

This clone occurred a few times. This sequence joins TRBV10-3 and TRBJ1-1; D not certain. Germline CDR1 is ENHRY and CDR2 is SYGVKD. Deletions cut 5 bases from V and 4 bases from J, with 14 bases between. This CDR3 has 14 amino acids. The CDR3: CAISLTPEGTEAFF. The CDR3, as DNA: TGTGCCATCAGTCTTACCCCGGAGGGCACTGAAGCTTTCTTT.

The V and J genes are TRBV30 and TRBJ1-3; D possibly corresponds to TRBD1 (6 bases). V was pared by 7 bases and J by 9 bases, with 19 bases between. CDR3 length equals 13 residues. The germline V gene has CDR1 GTSNPN and CDR2 SVGIG (reference sequence). As DNA, the CDR3 is TGTGCCTACAGGGAATGTGAGGTCTGCACCATATATTTT. As protein: CAYRECEVCTIYF.

In its sample, this clone was seen once. The chain combines TRBV14 with TRBJ1-2; D is uncertain. Germline V gene lookup returns CDR1 SGHDN and CDR2 FVKESK. The CDR3 extends over 12 amino acids. The germline V and J ends were trimmed by 4 bases and 8 bases, with 11 bases remaining between them. The CDR3: CASSRDRLGYTF. Written as DNA, the CDR3 is TGTGCCAGCAGCCGAGACCGGTTGGGCTACACCTTC.

The V call is TRBV11-2, the J call TRBJ2-4; TRBD2 might be the D (7 bases). The CDR3 length is 17 residues. Germline CDR1 is SGHAT and CDR2 is FQNNGV. V was trimmed by 2 bases and J by 7 bases, leaving 21 bases between them. CDR3 region: CASSLSRGGRGGNIQYF. The CDR3 nucleotides are TGTGCCAGCAGCTTATCTAGGGGGGGCCGCGGCGGGAACATTCAGTACTTC.

The V and J genes are TRBV7-2 and TRBJ2-3; D ambiguous. This CDR3 has 14 residues. Trimming removed 0 bases at V and 2 bases at J, with 6 bases between. Germline CDR1 and CDR2: SGHTA and FQGNSA. The chain's CDR3 is CASSLAYSTDTQYF. For the CDR3, the DNA is TGTGCCAGCAGCTTAGCGTATTCCACAGATACGCAGTATTTT.

The chain employs TRBV10-3 and TRBJ2-7, with 10 bases that match TRBD1. Germline CDR1 reads ENHRY; CDR2 reads SYGVKD. The V gene end was trimmed by 7 bases and the J gene end by 3 bases; junction bases not matched to a gene: 3. This CDR3 comprises 13 residues. For the CDR3, the DNA is TGTGCCATCAAGGGACAGGGGATCTACGAGCAGTACTTC. Its translation is CAIKGQGIYEQYF.

V is TRBV9 and J is TRBJ2-1, with 13 bases identical to TRBD2. This CDR3 is 16 amino acids long. CDR1 and CDR2 (germline): SGDLS, YYNGEE. J was trimmed by 7 bases and V by 0 bases; bases with no gene match: 4. The CDR3 DNA reads TGTGCCAGCAGCGTAGGACTAGCGGGGGGCCTTAATGAGCAGTTCTTC. Translated, it gives CASSVGLAGGLNEQFF.

This rearrangement joins TRBV2 to TRBJ1-1, with TRBD1 as a possible D gene (6 bases). Germline V gives CDR1 SNHLY, CDR2 FYNNEI. Trimming pared 9 bases from V and 10 bases from J, leaving 24 bases between. This CDR3 has 14 residues. For the CDR3, the DNA is TGTGCCAGAAATAGAACGACAGGAAAGAAGTCAGCTTTCTTT. It is translated as CARNRTTGKKSAFF.

J is TRBJ1-1 and V is TRBV27; 9 nucleotides agree with TRBD1. The CDR3 runs 13 residues. The ends lost 9 bases at V and 4 bases at J; junction bases unmatched: 6. CDR1 and CDR2 (germline): MNHEY, SMNVEV (reference sequence). In DNA, the CDR3 is TGTGCCAGTAACAGGGGGCGCGGCACTGAAGCTTTCTTT. Translation gives CASNRGRGTEAFF.

The gene calls are TRBV5-4 and TRBJ2-5; 9 nucleotides line up with TRBD2. CDR1 and CDR2 (germline): SGHNT, YYREEE (reference sequence). V dropped 4 bases and J dropped 4; count of bases not matched to a gene: 5. The CDR3 is 14 amino acids. CDR3 sequence: CASSPAGLAETQYF. The CDR3 DNA is TGTGCCAGCAGCCCGGCGGGACTAGCAGAGACCCAGTACTTC.

The rearrangement joins TRBV5-8 to TRBJ2-5; TRBD1 agrees at 9 bases. The J segment lost 4 bases and the V segment lost 5 bases, leaving 9 bases of the junction unmatched. The CDR3 is made up of 15 amino acids. Germline loops: CDR1 SGHTS, CDR2 YDEGEE. The CDR3 reads CASRNSGTGSETQYF. CDR3 coding DNA: TGTGCCAGCAGGAACTCCGGGACAGGGTCAGAGACCCAGTACTTC.

This chain joins TRBV5-1 and TRBJ1-2; no definite D call. V lost 0 bases, J lost 6 bases, and 12 bases lay in between. CDR1 and CDR2 from the germline V gene are SGHRS and YFSETQ. This CDR3 is 14 amino acids long. The CDR3: CASSLEVGLNGYTF. CDR3 nucleotides: TGCGCCAGCAGCTTGGAAGTCGGACTTAATGGCTACACCTTC.

This clone was observed a handful of times. This rearrangement joins TRBV4-1 to TRBJ2-3, with D unclear. There are 17 residues in the CDR3. V lost 3 bases and J lost 6, with 22 bases in between. Germline V lookup: CDR1 MGHRA, CDR2 YSYEKL. The CDR3 loop is CASSHPLSRLESDTQYF. The DNA of the CDR3 is TGCGCCAGCAGCCATCCCCTCTCGCGGCTAGAATCTGATACGCAGTATTTT.

This chain connects TRBV7-9 to TRBJ1-1, with a possible D match to TRBD1 (5 bases). The CDR3 extends over 13 amino acids. The germline CDR1 and CDR2 sequences are SEHNR and FQNEAQ (reference sequence). Trimming cost V 4 bases and J 6 bases, with 12 bases left between them. The CDR3 bases are TGTGCCAGCAGCTCGGGGGGGAGACCTGAAGCTTTCTTT. It yields the protein CASSSGGRPEAFF.

This clone was picked up a small number of times. The rearrangement links TRBV5-4 to TRBJ2-3; 7 nucleotides agree with TRBD2. Germline V gene sequence: CDR1 SGHNT, CDR2 YYREEE (reference sequence). The CDR3 totals 14 residues. Trimming cost V 5 bases and J 2 bases; bases outside gene matches: 5. The CDR3 coding sequence is TGTGCCAGCAGAACGGGGGGTCCCACAGATACGCAGTATTTT. Its translation: CASRTGGPTDTQYF.

This clone was counted once. Written as DNA, the CDR3 is TGTGCCAGCAGGCCAGGGGGCCGGAACACCGGGGAGCTGTTTTTT. It is translated as CASRPGGRNTGELFF. The chain recombines TRBV6-1 with TRBJ2-2; 8 positions agree with TRBD1. V shed 6 bases and J 1 base; nucleotides not matched to a gene: 4. This CDR3 contains 15 residues. Germline CDR1 MNHNS, CDR2 SASEGT.

The chain combines TRBV6-4 with TRBJ2-3, with TRBD1 as a possible D gene (5 bases). The length of the CDR3 is 13 residues. CDR1 is MRHNA and CDR2 is SNTAGT in the germline V gene. Deletions cut 6 bases from V and 2 bases from J, with 9 bases between. The CDR3, as DNA: TGTGCCAGCAGCAGACAGACCACAGATACGCAGTATTTT. This sequence encodes CASSRQTTDTQYF.

Notes on this clone: A junction boundary mismatches the germline segment, possibly from a read error. The CDR3 DNA reads as TGTGCCAGCAGTTACTCCCTCGGGACAGAGTCTTTT. Protein: CASSYSLGTESF. This chain links TRBV6-5 with TRBJ1-1, with 7 bases identical to TRBD1. The germline V gene encodes CDR1 MNHEY and CDR2 SVGAGI. The CDR3 extends over 12 amino acids.

This clone has a single count. CDR3: CSVAIGGDSPLHF. The CDR3 region has the DNA TGCAGCGTGGCTATAGGAGGGGATTCACCCCTCCACTTT. The rearrangement uses TRBV29-1 and TRBJ1-6; perhaps TRBD1 as D (5 bases). The germline V and J ends were trimmed by 6 bases and 8 bases, with 14 bases remaining between them. CDR1 and CDR2 from the germline V gene are SQVTM and ANQGSEA. There are 13 residues in the CDR3.

This rearrangement joins TRBV28 to TRBJ1-4; the match to TRBD1 covers 8 bases. V lost 5 bases and J lost 1; bases outside the gene matches: 3. The CDR3 contains 15 residues. Germline V lookup: CDR1 MDHEN, CDR2 SYDVKM. The CDR3 nucleotides are TGTGCCAGCAGTACACAGGGGGTAACTAATGAAAAACTGTTTTTT. Translation gives CASSTQGVTNEKLFF.

This clone has more than one count but fewer than ten. This chain uses TRBV28 with TRBJ1-5; TRBD1 agrees at 7 bases. Losses at the gene ends were 6 bases for V and 7 bases for J; bases not matched to a gene: 9. Germline CDR1 MDHEN, CDR2 SYDVKM. There are 14 residues in the CDR3. The CDR3 DNA follows: TGTGCCAGCAGACCGACAGGGACGGGCCAGCCCCAGCATTTT. This translates into CASRPTGTGQPQHF.

The chain recombines TRBV7-9 with TRBJ2-5; the D gene is possibly TRBD2 (5 bases). Per germline, CDR1 SEHNR and CDR2 FQNEAQ (reference sequence). This CDR3 has 13 amino acids. The V end was cut by 4 bases, the J end by 5 bases, with 11 bases between. The CDR3 is CASSWTGQETQYF. For the CDR3, the DNA is TGTGCCAGCAGCTGGACTGGCCAGGAGACCCAGTACTTC.

V is TRBV6-1 and J is TRBJ2-7; D remains ambiguous. V was clipped by 4 bases and J by 2 bases, with 9 bases between them. The CDR3 totals 13 residues. Germline V gene data show CDR1 as MNHNS and CDR2 as SASEGT. The chain's CDR3 is CASSGGVTYEQYF. The CDR3 DNA reads TGTGCCAGCAGTGGCGGCGTCACCTACGAGCAGTACTTC.

This chain links TRBV5-1 with TRBJ2-1, with 9 positions matching TRBD1. V was pared by 6 bases and J by 2 bases, with 12 bases of the junction left unmatched. Looked up from germline, CDR1 is SGHRS and CDR2 is YFSETQ. This CDR3 region has 17 residues. Here the CDR3 reads CASTIIYTGGAYNEQFF. The CDR3 DNA sequence: TGCGCCAGCACTATAATTTATACAGGGGGCGCCTACAATGAGCAGTTCTTC.